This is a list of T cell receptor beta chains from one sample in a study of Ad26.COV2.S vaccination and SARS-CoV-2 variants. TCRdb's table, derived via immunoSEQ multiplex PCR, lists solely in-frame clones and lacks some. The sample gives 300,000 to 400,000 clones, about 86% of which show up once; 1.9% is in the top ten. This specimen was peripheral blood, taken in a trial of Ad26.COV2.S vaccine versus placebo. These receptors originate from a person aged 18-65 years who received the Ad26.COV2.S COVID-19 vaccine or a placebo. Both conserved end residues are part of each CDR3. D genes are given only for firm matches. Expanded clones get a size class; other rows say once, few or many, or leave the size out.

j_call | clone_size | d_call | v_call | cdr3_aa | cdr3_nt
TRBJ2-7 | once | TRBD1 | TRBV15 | CATSREDRGRLVEQYF | TGTGCCACCAGCAGAGAAGACAGGGGGCGCCTGGTAGAGCAGTACTTC
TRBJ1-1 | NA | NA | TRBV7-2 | CASSPKVGGQVEAFF | TGTGCCAGCAGCCCTAAGGTTGGGGGGCAGGTTGAAGCTTTCTTT
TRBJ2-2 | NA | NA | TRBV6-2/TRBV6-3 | CASSHEPTNTGELFF | TGTGCCAGCAGCCACGAGCCCACGAACACCGGGGAGCTGTTTTTT
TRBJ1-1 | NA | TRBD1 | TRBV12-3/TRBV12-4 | CASSRQGYEAFF | TGTGCCAGCAGTCGACAGGGATATGAAGCTTTCTTT
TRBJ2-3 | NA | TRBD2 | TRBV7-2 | CASSSTSSADTQYF | TGTGCCAGCAGCTCGACTAGCTCGGCAGATACGCAGTATTTT
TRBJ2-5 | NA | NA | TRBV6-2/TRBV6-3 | CASSHTREGGETQYF | TGTGCCAGCAGCCATACTCGCGAGGGAGGCGAGACCCAGTACTTC
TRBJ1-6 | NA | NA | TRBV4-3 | CASSQEPTRNSPLHF | TGCGCCAGCAGCCAAGAACCGACGCGTAATTCGCCCCTCCACTTT
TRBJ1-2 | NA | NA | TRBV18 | CASSANRVDYGYTF | TGTGCCAGCTCAGCAAACAGGGTTGACTATGGCTACACCTTC
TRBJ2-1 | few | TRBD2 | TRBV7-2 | CASKSGGGSYNEQFF | TGTGCCAGCAAAAGCGGGGGCGGCTCCTACAATGAGCAGTTCTTC
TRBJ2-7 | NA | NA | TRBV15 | CATSREKFSYEQYF | TGTGCCACCAGCAGAGAGAAGTTCTCCTACGAGCAGTACTTC
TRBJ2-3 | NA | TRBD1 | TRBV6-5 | CASSYDRASTDTQYF | TGTGCCAGCAGTTACGACAGGGCAAGCACAGATACGCAGTATTTT
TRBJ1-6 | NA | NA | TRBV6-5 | CASSHTVENSPLHF | TGTGCCAGCAGTCACACAGTGGAAAATTCACCCCTCCACTTT
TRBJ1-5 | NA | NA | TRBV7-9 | CASRREVNQPQHF | TGTGCCAGCAGGAGGGAGGTTAATCAGCCCCAGCATTTT
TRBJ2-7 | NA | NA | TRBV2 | CASSAGQTYEQYF | TGTGCCAGCAGCGCGGGACAGACCTACGAGCAGTACTTC
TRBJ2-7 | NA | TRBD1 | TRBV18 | CASSPRAGGNEQYF | TGTGCCAGCTCACCACGTGCAGGGGGTAACGAGCAGTACTTC
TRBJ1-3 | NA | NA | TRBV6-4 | CASSDSKGDRNTIYF | TGTGCCAGCAGTGACTCGAAGGGGGACCGAAACACCATATATTTT
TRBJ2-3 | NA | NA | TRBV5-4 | CASSLMDTQYF | TGTGCCAGCAGCTTGATGGATACGCAGTATTTT
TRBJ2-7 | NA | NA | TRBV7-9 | CASSLGNYYEQYF | TGTGCCAGCAGCTTGGGGAACTACTACGAGCAGTACTTC
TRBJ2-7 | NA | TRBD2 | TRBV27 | CASSDSGGEQYF | TGTGCCAGCAGCGATAGCGGGGGGGAGCAGTACTTC
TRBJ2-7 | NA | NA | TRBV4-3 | CASSQDIGQTSYF | TGCGCCAGCAGCCAAGATATCGGACAGACCTCCTACTTC
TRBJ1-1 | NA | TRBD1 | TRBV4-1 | CASSRDRGQTEAFF | TGCGCCAGCAGCCGGGACAGGGGGCAAACTGAAGCTTTCTTT
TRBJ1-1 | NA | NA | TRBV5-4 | CASSLGGQAKNTEAFF | TGTGCCAGCAGCTTGGGGGGGCAGGCCAAAAACACTGAAGCTTTCTTT
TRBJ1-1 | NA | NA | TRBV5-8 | CASSSGGVSRLVNTEAFF | TGTGCCAGCAGCTCCGGGGGGGTGTCCCGGTTGGTGAACACTGAAGCTTTCTTT
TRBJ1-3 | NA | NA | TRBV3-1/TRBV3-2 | CASRVGGGSGNTIYF | TGTGCCAGCAGGGTGGGGGGCGGCTCTGGAAACACCATATATTTT
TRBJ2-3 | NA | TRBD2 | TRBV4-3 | CASSQAPGLAGVF | TGCGCCAGCAGCCAAGCCCCGGGACTAGCGGGGGTTTTT
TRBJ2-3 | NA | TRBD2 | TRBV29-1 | CSDTSGGGTDTQYF | TGCAGCGACACTAGCGGGGGGGGCACAGATACGCAGTATTTT
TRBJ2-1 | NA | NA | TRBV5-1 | CASSLVSGRHFIDEQFF | TGCGCCAGCAGCTTGGTCTCCGGACGGCACTTTATTGATGAGCAGTTCTTC
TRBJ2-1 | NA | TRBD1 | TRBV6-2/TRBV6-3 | CASSRGQFNNEQFF | TGTGCCAGCAGCCGGGGACAGTTTAACAATGAGCAGTTCTTC
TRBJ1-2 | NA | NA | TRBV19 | CASTVWGGGGYTF | TGTGCCAGTACCGTCTGGGGGGGCGGTGGCTACACCTTC
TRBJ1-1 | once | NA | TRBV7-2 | CASSLRTVNTEAFF | TGTGCCAGCAGCCTTCGGACGGTGAACACTGAAGCTTTCTTT